The 29 T cell receptor beta chains given below trace back to one sample, sequenced in a study of graft-versus-host responses after intestinal transplantation. TCRdb's copy holds only in-frame clones and misses some; the assay was immunoSEQ multiplex PCR. The sample includes about 8,900 clones, around 28% seen only once; the top ten take about 5%. Responder cells labeled with CFSE (roughly 200,000) were co-plated with irradiated stimulator cells labeled with violet dye (roughly 200,000). The sequencing here drew on alloreactive CD8+ T cells from a mixed lymphocyte reaction culture, taken before transplantation. Sample subset: CFSE-low proliferating T cells sorted from roughly six-day pre-transplant mixed lymphocyte reaction (GvH or HvG direction). These receptor sequences come from a human patient who was an organ donor for intestinal transplantation.

By share, this clone ranks as medium-sized. V is TRBV11-2 and J is TRBJ1-2; 7 bases are shared with TRBD1. The CDR3 extends over 17 amino acids. Germline lookup yields CDR1 SGHAT and CDR2 FQNNGV. V was clipped by 5 bases and J by 8 bases; unmatched bases: 20. The CDR3 here is CASSLRYGGQSLQGYTF. The CDR3 nucleotides are TGTGCCAGCAGCCTTAGATATGGGGGACAGTCTCTTCAGGGCTACACCTTC.

The chain uses TRBV13 and TRBJ2-7, with D unclear. The CDR3 covers 15 residues. The germline V gene has CDR1 PRHDT and CDR2 FYEKMQ (reference sequence). V was clipped by 1 base and J by 6 bases, with 16 bases between them. The CDR3 DNA reads as TGTGCCAGCAGCTTAGCCCCCGCCGGCGGTAGCGAGCAGTACTTC. Translated: CASSLAPAGGSEQYF.

The rearrangement links TRBV4-3 to TRBJ1-5; D is uncertain. Germline V lookup: CDR1 LGHNA, CDR2 YSLEER. The CDR3 extends over 14 amino acids. V was shortened by 1 base and J by 5 bases, with 9 bases between the two germline ends. The CDR3 DNA reads as TGCGCCAGCAGCCAAGGTGTAGGCGATCAGCCCCAGCATTTT. Residues: CASSQGVGDQPQHF.

This clone has only a few counts. The chain uses TRBV6-6 and TRBJ2-7; 9 bases line up with TRBD2. CDR3 length equals 14 residues. Germline-derived CDR1 and CDR2 are MNHNY and SVGAGI (reference sequence). Trimming cost V 5 bases and J 3 bases; bases outside gene matches: 5. CDR3 bases: TGTGCCAGCAGTCGACTAGCGGACATCTACGAGCAGTACTTC. Encoded protein: CASSRLADIYEQYF.

This clone was counted only a few times. V and J are TRBV6-5 and TRBJ1-5; TRBD1 aligns across 7 bases. Trimming at V came to 4 bases and at J to 1 base, leaving 1 base not matched to a gene. This CDR3 has 14 amino acids. The V gene's germline CDR1 is MNHEY and CDR2 SVGAGI. The CDR3 nucleotides read TGTGCCAGCAGTTTACAGGGGAGCAATCAGCCCCAGCATTTT. It translates to CASSLQGSNQPQHF.

This clone has only one observation. At one end the junction does not follow the germline gene, possibly because of a read error. The rearrangement links TRBV7-7 to TRBJ2-6; D unclear. CDR1 and CDR2 (germline): SSHAT, FNYEAQ (reference sequence). The length of the CDR3 is 14 residues. Here the CDR3 DNA reads TGTGCCAGCAGCATTATAGTTAAGTGCCACAAAGTCGGGTTC. As protein: CASSIIVKCHKVGF.

A few counts support this clone. The gene calls are TRBV7-9 and TRBJ1-2, with 7 nucleotides matching TRBD1. This CDR3 has 15 amino acids. V lost 2 bases to trimming and J lost 8 bases; unmatched junction nucleotides: 11. Per the germline V gene, CDR1 is SEHNR and CDR2 is FQNEAQ (reference sequence). This CDR3 reads CASSLLPQGEDGYTF. CDR3 coding DNA: TGTGCCAGCAGCTTACTACCGCAGGGGGAAGACGGCTACACCTTC.

The chain is built from TRBV9 and TRBJ2-6; possible D gene TRBD1, 5 bases. The length of the CDR3 is 20 residues. Trimming stripped 1 base from V and 3 bases from J, with 23 bases between. Germline values: CDR1 SGDLS, CDR2 YYNGEE. As DNA, the CDR3 is TGTGCCAGCAGCGTACCCCTCCTCGACAAGGGGCCCTTTGGGGCCAACGTCCTGACTTTC. Amino acids: CASSVPLLDKGPFGANVLTF.

This clone was counted only a few times. The chain employs TRBV19 and TRBJ1-1; 7 nucleotides align to TRBD1. The CDR3 totals 15 residues. Germline assignment: CDR1 LNHDA and CDR2 SQIVND (reference sequence). V dropped 2 bases and J dropped 4; count of bases not matched to a gene: 7. The CDR3 region has the DNA TGTGCCAGTAGTATATTGGTACAGGGGACCACTGAAGCTTTCTTT. Encoded protein: CASSILVQGTTEAFF.

CDR3 sequence: CASSLAGTYYEQYF. In DNA form, the CDR3 reads TGTGCCAGCAGCTTGGCGGGGACGTACTACGAGCAGTACTTC. This rearrangement joins TRBV4-2 to TRBJ2-7; possibly TRBD2 for D (6 bases). Germline CDR1 and CDR2: LGHNA and YNFKEQ. V dropped 5 bases and J dropped 3 bases, with 14 bases sitting between them. The CDR3 has 14 residues.

CDR3: CASSFSGRDTDTQYF. The CDR3 nucleotides read TGTGCCAGCAGCTTTAGTGGCAGGGACACAGATACGCAGTATTTT. V gene TRBV11-3 combines with J gene TRBJ2-3; D is possibly TRBD1 (5 bases). Germline loops: CDR1 SGHNT, CDR2 YENEEA. Trimming left V 3 bases short and J 2 bases short, with 12 bases between. The CDR3 sequence is 15 residues long.

This clone was counted only a few times. The genes are TRBV2 and TRBJ2-1; 9 positions match TRBD2. Unmatched junction bases numbered 14, after V lost 10 bases and J lost 7 bases. The CDR3 is 15 residues long. Germline V lookup: CDR1 SNHLY, CDR2 FYNNEI. DNA for the CDR3: TGTGCCAAACGGGGCGGGGGGGCCCTTGGTAATGAGCAGTTCTTC. It is translated as CAKRGGGALGNEQFF.

This clone was counted a few times. V and J are TRBV4-3 and TRBJ2-3; either TRBD1 or TRBD2 may supply D (6 bases each). V lost 4 bases to trimming and J lost 4 bases, with 18 bases between them. Germline CDR1 and CDR2: LGHNA and YSLEER. This CDR3 comprises 16 residues. The CDR3 here is CASSPIGGHRADTQYF. In DNA, the CDR3 is TGCGCCAGCAGCCCTATAGGGGGGCATAGGGCAGATACGCAGTATTTT.

Note on this clone: This sequence is one base from a far larger clone and is likely a read error. This chain joins TRBV19 and TRBJ2-7; TRBD1 agrees at 11 bases. With 6 bases clipped from V and 3 bases from J, the junction kept 4 bases outside the gene matches. The CDR3 spans 14 residues. Germline assignment: CDR1 LNHDA and CDR2 SQIVND (reference sequence). This CDR3 is CASRPGTGGYEQYF. The CDR3 DNA reads TGTGCCAGTAGGCCTGGGACAGGGGGCTACGAGCAGTACTTC.

Sample share makes this clone medium-sized. At the DNA level, this CDR3 is encoded by other sequences in the same sample as well. The CDR3 region is CASSPGYEQYF. In DNA form, the CDR3 reads TGTGCCAGCAGCCCCGGTTACGAGCAGTACTTC. The genes are TRBV11-2 and TRBJ2-7; D is unresolved. The germline V gene encodes CDR1 SGHAT and CDR2 FQNNGV. The CDR3 sequence is 11 residues long. Trimming removed 5 bases at V and 4 bases at J, with 6 bases between.

V usage is TRBV7-4 and J usage is TRBJ1-2, with TRBD1 matching 8 bases. This CDR3 is 13 amino acids long. V lost 2 bases, J lost 8 bases, and 4 bases stayed unmatched. Germline V gene data show CDR1 as SGHVT and CDR2 as SQSDAQ. The CDR3 bases are TGTGCCAGCAGCTTAAGAACAGGGGGAGGCTACACCTTC. Amino acids: CASSLRTGGGYTF.

The V and J genes are TRBV15 and TRBJ2-7; D ambiguous. This CDR3 has 12 residues. Germline CDR1 and CDR2: LNHNV and YYDKDF (reference sequence). V was cut by 0 bases and J by 0 bases, with 0 bases left in between. CDR3 in DNA: TGTGCCACCAGCAGAGACTCCTACGAGCAGTACTTC. This gives the protein CATSRDSYEQYF. The whole variable domain, filled in from reference TRBV15 and TRBJ2-7, reads DAMVIQNPRYQVTQFGKPVTLSCSQTLNHNVMYWYQQKSSQAPKLLFHYYDKDFNNEADTPDNFQSRRPNTSFCFLDIRSPGLGDTAMYLCATSRDSYEQYFGPGTRLTVT.

This clone is medium-sized. The chain employs TRBV6-6 and TRBJ1-2; 12 bases are shared with TRBD1. Per germline, CDR1 MNHNY and CDR2 SVGAGI (reference sequence). This CDR3 has 16 amino acids. V dropped 2 bases and J dropped 6; count of bases not matched to a gene: 7. DNA for the CDR3: TGTGCCAGCAGTTACAATCCGGGACAGGGGGCTGATGGCTACACCTTC. It translates to CASSYNPGQGADGYTF.

In this sample, this clone turned up a few times. This sequence may be a read error, since a much larger clone differs from it by one base. The chain recombines TRBV4-2 with TRBJ2-7, with TRBD2 identical over 12 bases. The CDR3 length is 17 residues. The germline V gene encodes CDR1 LGHNA and CDR2 YNFKEQ. The DNA for the CDR3 is TGTGCCAGCAGCCAAGAGATGACTAGCGGGAGTCTCTACGAGCGGTACTTC. Its translation: CASSQEMTSGSLYERYF.

Worth noting for this clone: A much larger clone lies a single base off, so this may be a read error. The gene calls are TRBV5-1 and TRBJ2-7; 10 positions agree with TRBD1. The CDR3 loop spans 14 amino acids. Germline assignment: CDR1 SGHRS and CDR2 YFSETQ. V shed 3 bases and J 5 bases; nucleotides not matched to a gene: 5. CDR3 bases: TGCGCCAGCAGCTGCGGGACAGGGGCCGACGAGCAGTACTTC. Amino acids: CASSCGTGADEQYF.

The V and J genes are TRBV4-1 and TRBJ1-5, with D perhaps TRBD1 (5 bases). The CDR3 totals 16 residues. CDR1 and CDR2 (germline): MGHRA, YSYEKL. Trimming shortened V by 0 bases and J by 5 bases, and 14 bases separated the two germline ends. CDR3 nucleotide sequence: TGCGCCAGCAGCCAAGATCGGGGGACTCGGGATCAGCCCCAGCATTTT. This sequence encodes CASSQDRGTRDQPQHF.

By frequency in the sample, this clone is medium-sized (0.01 to 0.1%). The chain joins TRBV6-5 to TRBJ2-1; 15 bases fit TRBD2. CDR3 length: 15 amino acids. Trimming removed 6 bases from V and 9 bases from J; junction bases left unmatched: 6. CDR1 is MNHEY and CDR2 is SVGAGI in the germline V gene. CDR3 sequence: CASSGLAGGFSEQFF. DNA for the CDR3: TGTGCCAGCAGCGGACTAGCGGGAGGGTTCAGTGAGCAGTTCTTC.

In its sample, this clone was seen a few times. The chain is built from TRBV4-3 and TRBJ2-1, with unresolved D. This CDR3 has 12 residues. V lost 4 bases and J lost 3, with 4 bases in between. CDR1 LGHNA and CDR2 YSLEER come from the germline V gene. Written as DNA, the CDR3 is TGCGCCAGCAGCCGGGACTACAATGAGCAGTTCTTC. It is translated as CASSRDYNEQFF.

The chain links TRBV4-1 to TRBJ1-2; D is unresolved. V was trimmed by 2 bases and J by 14 bases, leaving 3 bases between them. The V gene's germline CDR1 is MGHRA and CDR2 YSYEKL. This CDR3 contains 8 residues. DNA of the CDR3: TGCGCCAGCAGCCAACCTACCTTC. Translation: CASSQPTF.

DNA of the CDR3: TGTGCCAGCAGCTGGCGAACAGTGCAAGAGACCCAGTACTTC. This translates into CASSWRTVQETQYF. The chain is built from TRBV5-6 and TRBJ2-5; D unclear. Trimming took 3 bases from V and 2 from J, leaving 11 bases between them. The germline V gene has CDR1 SGHDT and CDR2 YYEEEE. This CDR3 is 14 amino acids long.

This clone was picked up a small number of times. V usage is TRBV13 and J usage is TRBJ2-5; 13 bases are a match to TRBD2. The end of the DNA fits TRBJ2-7 better, so the J call may be wrong. CDR1 is PRHDT, CDR2 FYEKMQ, per germline (reference sequence). The CDR3 runs to 15 residues. For the CDR3, the DNA is TGTGCCAGCAGCTTTCGGACTAGCGGGAGTTACGAGCAGTACTTC. Translated: CASSFRTSGSYEQYF.

The chain is built from TRBV4-3 and TRBJ2-1; 9 nucleotides line up with TRBD2. This CDR3 is built from 17 residues. With V trimmed by 0 bases and J by 4 bases, 7 bases remained unmatched. Looked up from germline, CDR1 is LGHNA and CDR2 is YSLEER. The CDR3 DNA reads TGCGCCAGCAGCCAAGATAGAGCGGGGGGCAGGTACAATGAGCAGTTCTTC. Amino acids: CASSQDRAGGRYNEQFF.

By sample fraction, this clone is medium-sized (0.01 to 0.1%). The V call is TRBV27, the J call TRBJ1-1; a weak D match, TRBD1 (5 bases). Germline assignment: CDR1 MNHEY and CDR2 SMNVEV (reference sequence). This CDR3 is built from 15 residues. Trimming pared 2 bases from V and 7 bases from J, leaving 17 bases between. In DNA, the CDR3 is TGTGCCAGCAGTTTAGGGACCGTCCCTTCATATGAAGCTTTCTTT. This translates into CASSLGTVPSYEAFF.

This clone was seen a few times. Just one base apart from a much larger clone, this may be a read error. The chain is built from TRBV4-2 and TRBJ1-1, with D perhaps TRBD1 (5 bases). CDR1 is LGHNA, CDR2 YNFKEQ, per germline. This CDR3 comprises 14 residues. V was trimmed by 1 base and J by 1 base, leaving 7 bases between them. CDR3 protein: CASSQVGANTEAFF. CDR3 sequence (DNA): TGTGCCAGCAGCCAAGTAGGGGCGAACACTGAAGCTTTCTTT.